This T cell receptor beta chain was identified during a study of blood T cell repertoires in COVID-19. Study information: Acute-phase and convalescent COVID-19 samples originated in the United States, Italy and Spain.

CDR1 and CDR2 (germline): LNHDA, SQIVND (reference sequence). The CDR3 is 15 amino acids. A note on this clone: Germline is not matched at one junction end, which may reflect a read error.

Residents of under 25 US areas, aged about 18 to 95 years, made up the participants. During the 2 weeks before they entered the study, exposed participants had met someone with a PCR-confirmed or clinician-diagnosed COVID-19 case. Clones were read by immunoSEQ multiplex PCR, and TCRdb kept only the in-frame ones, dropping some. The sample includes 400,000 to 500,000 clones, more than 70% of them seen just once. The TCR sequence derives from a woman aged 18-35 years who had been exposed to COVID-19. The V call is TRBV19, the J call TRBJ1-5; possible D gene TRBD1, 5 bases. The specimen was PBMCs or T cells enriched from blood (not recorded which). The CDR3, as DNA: TGTGCCAGTAGGATAGGCGGGGCCACCAATCAGCCCCAGCATTTT. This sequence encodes CASRIGGATNQPQHF.